A single sample is the source of the 3 T cell receptor beta chains below, sequenced in a study of T cell responses to AZD1222 COVID-19 vaccine. Only in-frame clones appear in the TCRdb table, and some are missing; sequencing was by immunoSEQ multiplex PCR. The data contain some 130,000 clones, 70% to 90% of them singletons. The sequencing used peripheral blood, collected on day 0 of AZD1222 vaccination. The receptors come from an adult in good health.

The genes are TRBV2 and TRBJ1-5, with D perhaps TRBD1 (6 bases). This CDR3 is 15 amino acids long. V lost 6 bases, J lost 2 bases, and 14 bases lay in between. Germline CDR1 reads SNHLY; CDR2 reads FYNNEI. The CDR3 sequence is CASSLQGTGNQPQHF. The CDR3 DNA is TGTGCCAGCAGCTTACAGGGTACCGGCAATCAGCCCCAGCATTTT.

The genes are TRBV2 and TRBJ1-2, with D tentatively TRBD1 (5 bases). V gave up 5 bases and J gave up 5 bases, with 12 bases separating them. The CDR3 extends over 13 amino acids. The V gene's germline CDR1 is SNHLY and CDR2 FYNNEI. The CDR3 loop reads CASSQGEDYGYTF. CDR3 sequence (DNA): TGTGCCAGCAGTCAAGGGGAGGATTATGGCTACACCTTC.

The chain has TRBV5-1 and TRBJ2-7; no firm D call. Trimming stripped 1 base from V and 6 bases from J, with 11 bases between. This CDR3 is built from 13 residues. Germline V gene lookup returns CDR1 SGHRS and CDR2 YFSETQ. The CDR3 region is CASSLNRASEQYF. In nucleotides, the CDR3 is TGCGCCAGCAGCTTGAATCGCGCAAGCGAGCAGTACTTC.